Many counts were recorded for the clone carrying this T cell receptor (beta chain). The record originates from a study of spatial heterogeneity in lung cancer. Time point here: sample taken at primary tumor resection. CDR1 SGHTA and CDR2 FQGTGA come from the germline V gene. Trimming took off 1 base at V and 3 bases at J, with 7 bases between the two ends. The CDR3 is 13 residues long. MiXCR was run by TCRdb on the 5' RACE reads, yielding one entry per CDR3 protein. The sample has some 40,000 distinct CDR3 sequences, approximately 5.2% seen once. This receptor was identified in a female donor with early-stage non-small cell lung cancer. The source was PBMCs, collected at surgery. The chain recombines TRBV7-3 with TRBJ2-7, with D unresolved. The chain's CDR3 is CASSLRADYEQYF. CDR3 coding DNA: TGTGCCAGCAGCTTAAGGGCGGACTACGAGCAGTACTTC.